The 18 T cell receptor beta chains reported below all come from one sample, sequenced in a study of shared clonotypes between healthy human individuals. Cells designated naive CD8 were CD45RO-negative and were positively selected for CCR7, with terminally differentiated effector memory CD45RA+ cells excluded. Method: immunoSEQ multiplex PCR; TCRdb's copy keeps in-frame clones and lacks some. The table has about 2 million clones, approximately 94% seen once. Source material: naive CD8+ T cells sorted from blood. All receptors come from a man between 18 and 29 years old in good health.

The J gene is TRBJ2-7, the V gene TRBV4-2; D might be TRBD1 (5 bases). The germline V gene encodes CDR1 LGHNA and CDR2 YNFKEQ. The CDR3 is made up of 16 amino acids. V was clipped by 0 bases and J by 1 base, with 13 bases between them. The CDR3 nucleotides read TGTGCCAGCAGCCAAGAACAGGACGCAATATCCTACGAGCAGTACTTC. This encodes CASSQEQDAISYEQYF.

The rearrangement links TRBV19 to TRBJ2-3; D is undetermined. Germline V gene sequence: CDR1 LNHDA, CDR2 SQIVND (reference sequence). With 6 bases removed from V and 3 bases from J, the gap between germline ends came to 7 bases. This CDR3 is built from 12 residues. This CDR3 reads CASSGQTDTQYF. The CDR3 nucleotides read TGTGCCAGTAGCGGCCAAACAGATACGCAGTATTTT. Full variable domain (rest looked up from reference TRBV19 and TRBJ2-3): DGGITQSPKYLFRKEGQNVTLSCEQNLNHDAMYWYRQDPGQGLRLIYYSQIVNDFQKGDIAEGYSVSREKKESFPLTVTSAQKNPTAFYLCASSGQTDTQYFGPGTRLTVL.

The chain is built from TRBV4-3 and TRBJ2-3; weak D call: TRBD2 (7 bases). Between the trimmed V and J ends, which lost 4 bases and 1 base, there was a span of 24 bases. This CDR3 is built from 19 residues. The germline gives CDR1 LGHNA, CDR2 YSLEER. The CDR3 DNA is TGCGCCAGCAGCCCCAGTATGGCAGGGGCTGGGAGGGGCACAGATACGCAGTATTTT. Encoded protein: CASSPSMAGAGRGTDTQYF.

The chain recombines TRBV7-9 with TRBJ1-1; D is undetermined. V was clipped by 5 bases and J by 3 bases, with 10 bases between them. The CDR3 is made up of 13 amino acids. Germline CDR1 is SEHNR and CDR2 is FQNEAQ (reference sequence). As DNA, the CDR3 is TGTGCCAGCAGCCGACCGTGGGACACTGAAGCTTTCTTT. It codes for CASSRPWDTEAFF. Drawing the rest from reference TRBV7-9 and TRBJ1-1, the complete variable domain is DTGVSQNPRHKITKRGQNVTFRCDPISEHNRLYWYRQTLGQGPEFLTYFQNEAQLEKSRLLSDRFSAERPKGSFSTLEIQRTEQGDSAMYLCASSRPWDTEAFFGQGTRLTVV.

This clone was observed a handful of times. The chain links TRBV6-5 to TRBJ1-1, with a tentative D call TRBD1 (6 bases). The CDR3 has 15 amino acids. Germline assignment: CDR1 MNHEY and CDR2 SVGAGI. Between the trimmed V and J ends, which lost 6 bases and 4 bases, there was a span of 18 bases. This CDR3 reads CASSRGGGAITEAFF. CDR3 sequence (DNA): TGTGCCAGCAGCCGTGGAGGGGGTGCCATCACTGAAGCTTTCTTT.

The table lists this clone with a count of one. The V and J genes are TRBV28 and TRBJ2-7, with D unresolved. Germline V gene sequence: CDR1 MDHEN, CDR2 SYDVKM. V lost 5 bases and J 5 bases, leaving 13 bases between the germline ends. The CDR3 extends over 13 amino acids. The CDR3 bases are TGTGCCAGCAGTCCTACCGGCGCCGACGAGCAGTACTTC. It encodes CASSPTGADEQYF.

Points on this clone: The same CDR3 also results from other DNA sequences found in this sample. V gene TRBV7-9 combines with J gene TRBJ2-3; TRBD2 matches at 7 bases. Germline V gene data show CDR1 as SEHNR and CDR2 as FQNEAQ (reference sequence). The CDR3 covers 17 residues. The trim removed 1 base at V and 0 bases at J, leaving 7 bases unmatched. In DNA form, the CDR3 reads TGTGCCAGCAGCTTAGGCTCTAGCGGAACTAGCACAGATACGCAGTATTTT. Translated: CASSLGSSGTSTDTQYF.

V usage is TRBV28 and J usage is TRBJ2-7; the match to TRBD1 covers 10 bases. Germline values: CDR1 MDHEN, CDR2 SYDVKM. With V trimmed by 5 bases and J by 5 bases, 12 bases remained unmatched. This CDR3 contains 16 residues. CDR3 nucleotide sequence: TGTGCCAGCAGTCCAAACTGGACAGGGGGTTTCAACGAGCAGTACTTC. Translated: CASSPNWTGGFNEQYF.

This rearrangement joins TRBV7-9 to TRBJ1-4; TRBD1 matches 11 bases. This CDR3 is built from 14 residues. The V and J ends lost 5 bases and 7 bases, in that order; junction bases with no gene match: 3. Germline values: CDR1 SEHNR, CDR2 FQNEAQ (reference sequence). The CDR3 here is CASSTGTGGEKLFF. The CDR3 DNA follows: TGTGCCAGCAGCACCGGGACAGGGGGTGAAAAACTGTTTTTT.

The genes are TRBV9 and TRBJ2-7; 9 nucleotides agree with TRBD1. J lost 2 bases, V lost 7 bases, and 13 bases had no gene match. This CDR3 region has 16 residues. CDR1 is SGDLS and CDR2 is YYNGEE in the germline V gene. The CDR3 region has the DNA TGTGCCAGCGGAGGAACGACGGGACAGGGACCCTACGAGCAGTACTTC. Translation gives CASGGTTGQGPYEQYF.

The rearrangement links TRBV30 to TRBJ2-1; 8 bases agree with TRBD2. The CDR3 covers 14 residues. V lost 0 bases, J lost 10 bases, and 8 bases stayed unmatched. Per the germline V gene, CDR1 is GTSNPN and CDR2 is SVGIG (reference sequence). The CDR3 bases are TGTGCCTGGAGTGTATCAGCGGGAGCTTGGGAGCAGTTCTTC. This encodes CAWSVSAGAWEQFF.

The chain joins TRBV6-1 to TRBJ2-7, with TRBD1 identical over 9 bases. This CDR3 has 14 amino acids. Germline V gene sequence: CDR1 MNHNS, CDR2 SASEGT. Trimming took 4 bases from V and 4 from J; bases not matched to a gene: 5. Written as DNA, the CDR3 is TGTGCCAGCAGTGCACAGGGGGCTACTTACGAGCAGTACTTC. Its protein is CASSAQGATYEQYF.

The chain couples TRBV9 to TRBJ2-5; D is perhaps TRBD2 (5 bases). V shed 0 bases and J shed 5 bases, with 17 bases lying between them. The CDR3 consists of 16 residues. Germline V gene sequence: CDR1 SGDLS, CDR2 YYNGEE. CDR3 loop: CASSVGYERPLETQYF. The CDR3 DNA follows: TGTGCCAGCAGCGTAGGGTATGAGCGGCCCCTGGAGACCCAGTACTTC. The whole variable domain, filled in from reference TRBV9 and TRBJ2-5, reads DSGVTQTPKHLITATGQRVTLRCSPRSGDLSVYWYQQSLDQGLQFLIQYYNGEERAKGNILERFSAQQFPDLHSELNLSSLELGDSALYFCASSVGYERPLETQYFGPGTRLLVL.

The chain is built from TRBV28 and TRBJ2-3; tentatively, D is TRBD1 or TRBD2 (5 bases each). Trimming took off 8 bases at V and 2 bases at J, with 17 bases between the two ends. The CDR3 has 15 amino acids. In germline, CDR1 is MDHEN, CDR2 SYDVKM. In DNA form, the CDR3 reads TGTGCCAGCGAGGGGAACACAGGCGACACAGATACGCAGTATTTT. This codes for CASEGNTGDTDTQYF.

The chain couples TRBV5-4 to TRBJ2-1, with no clear D. There are 12 residues in the CDR3. The V and J ends lost 0 bases and 8 bases respectively, with 6 bases between them. Germline values: CDR1 SGHNT, CDR2 YYREEE (reference sequence). The CDR3 region is CASSLGQYEQFF. In nucleotides, the CDR3 is TGTGCCAGCAGCTTGGGGCAGTATGAGCAGTTCTTC.

On this clone: Other DNA sequences from this sample encode an identical CDR3 as well. V gene TRBV6-6 combines with J gene TRBJ2-7; 7 bases align to TRBD1. The CDR3 covers 14 residues. J gave up 3 bases and V 0 bases, and 2 bases lay outside the gene matches. Per the germline V gene, CDR1 is MNHNY and CDR2 is SVGAGI (reference sequence). The CDR3 region has the DNA TGTGCCAGCAGTTACTCGGGGACAGACTACGAGCAGTACTTC. Translated, it gives CASSYSGTDYEQYF.

The V and J genes are TRBV19 and TRBJ2-1, with a possible D match to TRBD1 (6 bases). The CDR3 contains 15 residues. Germline V gives CDR1 LNHDA, CDR2 SQIVND (reference sequence). Trimming took off 5 bases at V and 6 bases at J, with 17 bases between the two ends. The CDR3 reads CASSVQGLVFNEQFF. The CDR3 DNA reads TGTGCCAGTAGTGTCCAGGGGCTAGTGTTCAATGAGCAGTTCTTC.

V is TRBV11-3 and J is TRBJ2-3, with 9 positions matching TRBD2. J was trimmed by 4 bases and V by 4 bases; bases with no gene match: 3. Looked up from germline, CDR1 is SGHNT and CDR2 is YENEEA. This CDR3 is built from 14 residues. For the CDR3, the DNA is TGTGCCAGCAGCTCAGCGGGAGGTGCAGATACGCAGTATTTT. It yields the protein CASSSAGGADTQYF.